The entry that follows covers one TCR beta chain sequence. Its antigen remains unidentified. This specimen comes from a study of post-analysis software for immune sequencing data. Study conclusions and caveats: Multiple sclerosis patients showed significantly lower normalized Chao1 diversity than controls did. Samples prepared in the same batch strongly co-clustered by F measure. With TRBV5-6, TRBV5-1 and TRBV20-1 included, 4 or 5 TRBV segments were more frequent in patients than in controls.

Unique molecular identifiers tagged the TCR beta cDNA libraries. One entry per CDR3 protein results from TCRdb running MiXCR on the PCR reads. In the table there are 740,000 or so distinct CDR3 sequences, roughly 50% of which are singletons. Germline V gene lookup returns CDR1 SGHVS and CDR2 FQNEAQ. The CDR3 covers 14 residues. Trimming shortened V by 1 base and J by 1 base, and 8 bases separated the two germline ends. Sequenced: blood. The sequence came from a girl aged 5-17 years with multiple sclerosis. The rearrangement joins TRBV7-8 to TRBJ2-7; D is unresolved. CDR3 sequence: CASSLGLISYEQYF. DNA for the CDR3: TGTGCCAGCAGCTTAGGGCTGATTTCCTACGAGCAGTACTTC.